This passage covers 19 T cell receptor beta chains from one sample sequenced in a study of blood T cell repertoires in COVID-19. The repertoire was sequenced with immunoSEQ multiplex PCR; TCRdb's copy has only in-frame clones and lacks some. This sample has approximately 280,000 clones, with around 90% found just once. Sequenced material: PBMCs or T cells enriched from blood (not recorded which). Receptors were obtained from a woman between 18 and 29 years old with acute COVID-19.

V gene TRBV14 combines with J gene TRBJ2-3; 10 bases map to TRBD2. The V gene end was trimmed by 5 bases and the J gene end by 5 bases; junction bases not matched to a gene: 1. CDR3 length: 13 amino acids. Germline loops: CDR1 SGHDN, CDR2 FVKESK. The CDR3, as DNA: TGTGCCAGCAGCATAGCGGGAGGAGATACGCAGTATTTT. Translation: CASSIAGGDTQYF.

The chain links TRBV19 to TRBJ2-7, with D hard to call. Trimming shortened V by 2 bases and J by 5 bases, and 16 bases separated the two germline ends. This CDR3 is built from 15 residues. Germline-derived CDR1 and CDR2 are LNHDA and SQIVND (reference sequence). DNA for the CDR3: TGTGCCAGTAGTATACCCGGCAGGCCACCCGACGAGCAGTACTTC. It yields the protein CASSIPGRPPDEQYF.

The chain uses TRBV7-9 and TRBJ1-2; possibly TRBD1 for D (5 bases). This CDR3 region has 14 residues. Germline values: CDR1 SEHNR, CDR2 FQNEAQ (reference sequence). V was pared by 6 bases and J by 7 bases, with 18 bases between. The CDR3 here is CASSQGAGHPGYTF. For the CDR3, the DNA is TGTGCCAGCAGTCAGGGTGCAGGACACCCTGGCTACACCTTC.

This clone was counted only a few times. Other DNA sequences of this sample code for an identical CDR3. The chain combines TRBV4-2 with TRBJ2-3; the match to TRBD2 covers 14 bases. Germline V gene data show CDR1 as LGHNA and CDR2 as YNFKEQ. After removal of 5 bases from V and 4 bases from J, the junction contained 5 bases not matched to a gene. This CDR3 comprises 16 residues. CDR3 region: CASSLGTSGSSDTQYF. The CDR3 nucleotides are TGTGCCAGCAGCTTAGGGACTAGCGGGAGCTCAGATACGCAGTATTTT.

The chain uses TRBV6-5 and TRBJ2-7, with D possibly matching TRBD2 (5 bases). Trimming stripped 6 bases from V and 2 bases from J, with 8 bases between. The CDR3 covers 12 residues. Per the germline V gene, CDR1 is MNHEY and CDR2 is SVGAGI. CDR3 in DNA: TGTGCCAGCAGGGACTTTACCTACGAGCAGTACTTC. It codes for CASRDFTYEQYF.

The rearrangement joins TRBV10-3 to TRBJ2-7, with 10 bases aligning to TRBD2. CDR1 is ENHRY, CDR2 SYGVKD, per germline. Trimming removed 5 bases from V and 4 bases from J; junction bases left unmatched: 14. The CDR3 contains 17 residues. In DNA form, the CDR3 reads TGTGCCATCAGTCGGGTTAAAGGCCTAGCGGGAGTTTACGAGCAGTACTTC. Encoded protein: CAISRVKGLAGVYEQYF.

The chain joins TRBV7-9 to TRBJ1-3, with D perhaps matching TRBD1 (5 bases). V gave up 5 bases and J gave up 0 bases, with 11 bases separating them. The CDR3 loop spans 15 amino acids. Germline V CDR1 and CDR2: SEHNR, FQNEAQ (reference sequence). DNA for the CDR3: TGTGCCAGCAGCCGAGCCAGGGTCTCTGGAAACACCATATATTTT. This translates into CASSRARVSGNTIYF.

This clone was found once. This chain uses TRBV28 with TRBJ1-2, with unresolved D. V was trimmed by 5 bases and J by 4 bases, leaving 8 bases between them. The CDR3 spans 12 residues. Germline V gene sequence: CDR1 MDHEN, CDR2 SYDVKM. The CDR3 loop is CASSLNSYGYTF. For the CDR3, the DNA is TGTGCCAGCAGTCTTAACTCCTATGGCTACACCTTC.

The chain links TRBV10-3 to TRBJ1-5; TRBD1 is a possible D gene (6 bases). Trimming left V 4 bases short and J 3 bases short, with 7 bases between. This CDR3 has 13 residues. Germline CDR1 reads ENHRY; CDR2 reads SYGVKD. The CDR3 region has the DNA TGTGCCATCAGTGGACAGGACAATCAGCCCCAGCATTTT. This translates into CAISGQDNQPQHF.

The chain carries TRBV28 and TRBJ2-7, with 10 bases fitting TRBD2. The length of the CDR3 is 19 residues. J gave up 2 bases and V 3 bases, and 16 bases lay outside the gene matches. Germline CDR1 reads MDHEN; CDR2 reads SYDVKM. The CDR3 protein is CASSFEGLAATQYAYEQYF. DNA of the CDR3: TGTGCCAGCAGTTTCGAAGGACTAGCGGCAACCCAGTATGCCTACGAGCAGTACTTC.

This sequence joins TRBV19 and TRBJ2-3; the match to TRBD2 covers 8 bases. Germline CDR1 LNHDA, CDR2 SQIVND (reference sequence). The CDR3 runs to 15 residues. Trimming cost V 10 bases and J 2 bases; bases outside gene matches: 11. The CDR3 sequence is CATTAGGGFTDTQYF. The CDR3 DNA reads as TGTGCCACCACAGCCGGGGGGGGGTTCACAGATACGCAGTATTTT.

The V call is TRBV5-1, the J call TRBJ2-7; 9 nucleotides match TRBD1. V lost 3 bases, J lost 5 bases, and 6 bases stayed unmatched. The CDR3 length is 14 residues. Germline CDR1 and CDR2: SGHRS and YFSETQ. CDR3 loop: CASSSPGQGNEQYF. CDR3 DNA sequence: TGCGCCAGCAGCTCGCCGGGACAGGGTAACGAGCAGTACTTC. The complete variable domain, with remaining parts taken from reference TRBV5-1 and TRBJ2-7, reads KAGVTQTPRYLIKTRGQQVTLSCSPISGHRSVSWYQQTPGQGLQFLFEYFSETQRNKGNFPGRFSGRQFSNSRSEMNVSTLELGDSALYLCASSSPGQGNEQYFGPGTRLTVT.

J is TRBJ1-3 and V is TRBV6-5; the match to TRBD1 covers 7 bases. The CDR3 covers 15 residues. With 5 bases clipped from V and 0 bases from J, the junction kept 4 bases outside the gene matches. Germline V CDR1 and CDR2: MNHEY, SVGAGI. The CDR3 nucleotides read TGTGCCAGCAGTCTGGGACAGTCCTCTGGAAACACCATATATTTT. This translates into CASSLGQSSGNTIYF.

The chain links TRBV5-1 to TRBJ2-4, with 8 bases fitting TRBD1. The CDR3 length is 14 residues. J lost 6 bases, V lost 3 bases, and 5 bases had no gene match. Germline lookup yields CDR1 SGHRS and CDR2 YFSETQ. CDR3 DNA: TGCGCCAGCAGCTCGGGACAGGCTACAAACATTCAGTACTTC. Its protein is CASSSGQATNIQYF.

This clone was observed a single time. This CDR3 is CASSSPGAVSPLHF. CDR3 in DNA: TGTGCCAGCAGTTCACCAGGGGCGGTTTCACCCCTCCACTTT. V is TRBV28 and J is TRBJ1-6, with D possibly matching TRBD1 (6 bases). Trimming pared 4 bases from V and 9 bases from J, leaving 13 bases between. Per germline, CDR1 MDHEN and CDR2 SYDVKM. The CDR3 is 14 amino acids.

The J gene is TRBJ2-5, the V gene TRBV12-5; tentative D call: TRBD1 (5 bases). Germline V gene lookup returns CDR1 LGHNT and CDR2 FRNRAP. The V end lost 6 bases, the J end lost 4 bases, and 12 bases lay between the germline ends. This CDR3 is built from 13 residues. The CDR3 reads CASGPPGLETQYF. The CDR3 DNA reads as TGTGCTAGTGGACCTCCAGGGTTAGAGACCCAGTACTTC.

This clone appeared once. Other DNA sequences of this sample code for an identical CDR3. The chain has TRBV30 and TRBJ1-3; no clear D. The CDR3 covers 12 residues. Germline-derived CDR1 and CDR2 are GTSNPN and SVGIG (reference sequence). V lost 2 bases to trimming and J lost 1 base, with 3 bases between them. The CDR3 protein is CAWSSSGNTIYF. The CDR3 DNA follows: TGTGCCTGGAGTTCTTCTGGAAACACCATATATTTT. The full variable domain, completed using reference TRBV30 and TRBJ1-3, is SQTIHQWPATLVQPVGSPLSLECTVEGTSNPNLYWYRQAAGRGLQLLFYSVGIGQISSEVPQNLSASRPQDRQFILSSKKLLLSDSGFYLCAWSSSGNTIYFGEGSWLTVV.

The chain joins TRBV24-1 to TRBJ2-5; a possible D gene is TRBD2 (6 bases). Germline-derived CDR1 and CDR2 are KGHDR and SFDVKD. The CDR3 is 15 amino acids. The V end lost 3 bases, the J end lost 2 bases, and 12 bases lay between the germline ends. This CDR3 reads CATSDGSAGQETQYF. DNA of the CDR3: TGTGCCACCAGTGATGGGTCGGCGGGACAAGAGACCCAGTACTTC.

J is TRBJ2-3 and V is TRBV27, with 13 positions matching TRBD2. The CDR3 consists of 15 residues. Germline CDR1 is MNHEY and CDR2 is SMNVEV (reference sequence). With 5 bases clipped from V and 3 bases from J, the junction kept 2 bases outside the gene matches. The CDR3 DNA is TGTGCCAGCAGTATGGGACTAGCGGGGACAGATACGCAGTATTTT. This translates into CASSMGLAGTDTQYF.